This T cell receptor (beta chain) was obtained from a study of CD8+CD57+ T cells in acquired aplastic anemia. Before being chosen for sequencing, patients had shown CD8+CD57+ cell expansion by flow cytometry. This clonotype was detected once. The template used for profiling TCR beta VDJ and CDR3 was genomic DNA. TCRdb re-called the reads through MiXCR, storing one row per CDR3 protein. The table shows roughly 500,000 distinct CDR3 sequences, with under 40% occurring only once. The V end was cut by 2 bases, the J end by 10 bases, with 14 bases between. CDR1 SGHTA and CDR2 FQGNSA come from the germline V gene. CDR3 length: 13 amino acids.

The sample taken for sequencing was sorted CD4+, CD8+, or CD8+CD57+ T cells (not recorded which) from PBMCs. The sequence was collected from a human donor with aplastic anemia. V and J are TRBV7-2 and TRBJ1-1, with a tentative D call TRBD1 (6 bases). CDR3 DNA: TGTGCCAGCAGCTTATCCTCCGCAGGGGTAGCTTTCTTT. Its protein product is CASSLSSAGVAFF.